Following are 9 T cell receptor beta chains from one sample sequenced in a study of T cells in Graves' hyperthyroidism and ophthalmopathy. Amplification targeted TCR beta CDR3 regions from RNA transcripts. The HTBI primer set was used in a first-round RT-PCR of the TCR CDR3. TCRdb reanalysed the multiplex PCR reads using MiXCR and keeps one entry per CDR3 protein. The sample yields some 440,000 distinct CDR3 sequences, approximately 15% seen once. The source material was blood. Receptors were obtained from a woman aged 18-29 years with Graves' hyperthyroidism.

The chain employs TRBV20-1 and TRBJ1-5; TRBD1 agrees at 9 bases. This CDR3 is 15 amino acids long. V shed 0 bases, J shed 6 bases, and the junction held 6 bases outside the gene matches. Per the germline V gene, CDR1 is DFQATT and CDR2 is SNEGSKA (reference sequence). The CDR3 DNA follows: TGCAGTGCTAGAGAAGGGACAGGGAATTTTCAGCCCCAGCATTTT. Protein: CSAREGTGNFQPQHF.

The CDR3 sequence: CASSRGLAVYNEQFF. CDR3 DNA: TGTGCCAGCAGCCGGGGACTAGCGGTTTACAATGAGCAGTTCTTC. The rearrangement links TRBV13 to TRBJ2-1; TRBD2 matches 11 bases. The germline CDR1 and CDR2 sequences are PRHDT and FYEKMQ (reference sequence). After removal of 5 bases from V and 4 bases from J, the junction contained 4 bases not matched to a gene. This CDR3 spans 15 amino acids.

This clonotype came up many times. The V and J genes are TRBV11-3 and TRBJ2-7; no reliable D call. This CDR3 spans 15 amino acids. The V gene lost 1 base and the J gene lost 0 bases, with 10 bases spanning the gap. Germline V gene sequence: CDR1 SGHNT, CDR2 YENEEA. CDR3 in amino acids: CASSLGSGPSYEQYF. The CDR3 DNA is TGTGCCAGCAGCTTAGGTTCGGGCCCCTCCTACGAGCAGTACTTC. Combining the CDR3 with reference TRBV11-3 and TRBJ2-7 gives the whole variable domain EAGVVQSPRYKIIEKKQPVAFWCNPISGHNTLYWYLQNLGQGPELLIRYENEEAVDDSQLPKDRFSAERLKGVDSTLKIQPAELGDSAVYLCASSLGSGPSYEQYFGPGTRLTVT.

This clonotype was observed at least ten times. The chain has TRBV3-1 and TRBJ1-3, with a weak D call TRBD1 (6 bases). There are 15 residues in the CDR3. The germline V gene encodes CDR1 LGHDT and CDR2 YNNKEL (reference sequence). V lost 0 bases to trimming and J lost 3 bases, with 9 bases between them. The CDR3 DNA sequence: TGTGCCAGCAGCCAAGATGCAGGGGTTGGAAACACCATATATTTT. Residues: CASSQDAGVGNTIYF.

This clonotype was seen only a few times. V gene TRBV10-3 combines with J gene TRBJ1-6, with 8 bases fitting TRBD1. Germline values: CDR1 ENHRY, CDR2 SYGVKD. V was pared by 6 bases and J by 5 bases, with 3 bases of the junction left unmatched. CDR3 length equals 14 residues. The CDR3 sequence: CAIRPGQDNSPLHF. CDR3 nucleotides: TGTGCCATCAGGCCGGGACAGGATAATTCACCCCTCCACTTT.

Comments on this clonotype: A read error may be the cause here, since a much bigger clone is one base away. This chain connects TRBV12-3 or TRBV12-4 to TRBJ2-5; D could derive from TRBD1 or TRBD2 (6 bases each). This CDR3 comprises 16 residues. Trimming shortened V by 5 bases and J by 5 bases, and 21 bases separated the two germline ends. The CDR3 DNA follows: TGTGCCAGCAGTGGGGGTGGGGGGCGACTCGAGGAGACCCAGTACTTC. Translation: CASSGGGGRLEETQYF.

This clonotype occurred a few times. The CDR3 coding sequence is TGTGCCACCATGAATACAGGGTTTCGGAACTATGGCTACACCTTC. Translation gives CATMNTGFRNYGYTF. This sequence joins TRBV24-1 and TRBJ1-2, with D possibly being TRBD1 (6 bases). Trimming cost V 8 bases and J 2 bases, with 17 bases left between them. Germline CDR1 is KGHDR and CDR2 is SFDVKD. The CDR3 contains 15 residues.

The chain joins TRBV7-2 to TRBJ2-3; TRBD1 agrees at 10 bases. Germline lookup yields CDR1 SGHTA and CDR2 FQGNSA. This CDR3 has 16 amino acids. Trimming removed 3 bases from V and 3 bases from J; junction bases left unmatched: 6. The CDR3 DNA reads TGTGCCAGCAGCTTCGGACAGGGGGGGGGAACAGATACGCAGTATTTT. Translation: CASSFGQGGGTDTQYF. Drawing the rest from reference TRBV7-2 and TRBJ2-3, the complete variable domain is GAGVSQSPSNKVTEKGKDVELRCDPISGHTALYWYRQSLGQGLEFLIYFQGNSAPDKSGLPSDRFSAERTGGSVSTLTIQRTQQEDSAVYLCASSFGQGGGTDTQYFGPGTRLTVL.

This clonotype was seen a handful of times. V and J are TRBV14 and TRBJ2-5; TRBD2 matches at 8 bases. V lost 4 bases and J lost 2; bases outside the gene matches: 6. Germline V gene sequence: CDR1 SGHDN, CDR2 FVKESK. The CDR3 is 15 amino acids. DNA for the CDR3: TGTGCCAGCAGCCGCCTCCGGGGGGGACAAGAGACCCAGTACTTC. Its translation is CASSRLRGGQETQYF.